This T cell receptor beta chain emerged from a study of T cell responses to AZD1222 COVID-19 vaccine. Findings and caveats of the study: It was only after the peak T cell response that any repertoires were sampled. Nearly half of the spike-specific TCRs reportedly recognize variant regions that carry no mutations. Donors, mostly white British, included more females; clonal diversity was possibly underestimated. With dominance at 160-218 and 743-854, vaccine-associated CD4 TCRs spanned spike.

A remark on this clone: Its antigen is not known.

CDR1 SEHNR and CDR2 FQNEAQ come from the germline V gene (reference sequence). This CDR3 is built from 13 residues. V lost 5 bases, J lost 2 bases, and 9 bases lay in between. The method was immunoSEQ multiplex PCR; TCRdb's version includes in-frame clones alone and lacks a portion of them. Of approximately 100,000 clones in the sample, about 88% were seen once. This TCR was sampled from an adult who received the AZD1222 COVID-19 vaccine. Specimen: peripheral blood, collected 28 days after the second AZD1222 dose. V is TRBV7-9 and J is TRBJ1-2, with D perhaps matching TRBD1 (5 bases). The CDR3 region is CASSARANYGYTF. The CDR3 region has the DNA TGTGCCAGCAGCGCCAGGGCCAACTATGGCTACACCTTC.